The clone carrying this T cell receptor beta chain was detected a few times. The data stem from a study of early T cells in non-severe SARS-CoV-2 infection. TCRdb used MiXCR to reprocess the 5' RACE reads, holding one entry per CDR3 protein. The data show around 99,000 distinct CDR3 sequences, roughly 15% seen once. The germline V gene encodes CDR1 SGDLS and CDR2 YYNGEE. The CDR3 has 12 amino acids. V shed 3 bases and J shed 10 bases, with 11 bases lying between them. The source material was whole blood, sampled at baseline. This TCR was recovered from an adult who was a healthcare worker with PCR-confirmed SARS-CoV-2 infection or an uninfected control (not recorded which). This chain uses TRBV9 with TRBJ2-1, with D perhaps matching TRBD2 (6 bases). CDR3 protein: CASSENGGEQFF. CDR3 bases: TGTGCCAGCAGCGAAAATGGGGGGGAGCAGTTCTTC.